This TCR beta chain was sequenced during a study of T cell responses to AZD1222 COVID-19 vaccine. Of note for this clone: Its target is not known.

Assay used: immunoSEQ multiplex PCR; TCRdb lists only in-frame clones, some missing. The table includes 95,000 to 150,000 clones, 75% to 90% detected once. Study-level results: Close to half of spike-specific TCRs reportedly recognize unmutated variant regions. Regions 160-218 and 743-854 dominated among vaccine-associated CD4 TCRs spanning spike.

Recipients boosted at about 4 weeks or about 12 weeks are pooled. The TCR was taken from an adult who received the AZD1222 COVID-19 vaccine. The sequencing here drew on peripheral blood, taken 28 days after the second AZD1222 dose.

The CDR3, as DNA: TGTGCCAGTTCGACAGGGTGGGATGAAAAACTGTTTTTT. It codes for CASSTGWDEKLFF. The genes are TRBV19 and TRBJ1-4, with TRBD1 identical over 7 bases. Looked up from germline, CDR1 is LNHDA and CDR2 is SQIVND (reference sequence). The CDR3 spans 13 residues. The V gene end was trimmed by 8 bases and the J gene end by 6 bases; junction bases not matched to a gene: 6.